The 21 T cell receptor beta chains listed next were all sequenced from one sample in a study of cytomegalovirus exposure and HLA in healthy donors. A multiplex PCR was run with 60 Vbeta primers and 13 Jbeta primers. The repertoire was sequenced with immunoSEQ multiplex PCR; TCRdb's copy has only in-frame clones and lacks some. The sample lists 150,000 or so clones, roughly 81% occurring once. The source material was PBMCs. Every receptor here comes from a woman in her late teens or twenties in good health and CMV-seropositive.

This clone was observed a handful of times. The genes are TRBV25-1 and TRBJ1-1; no clear D gene. Germline-derived CDR1 and CDR2 are MGHDK and SYGVNS. The CDR3 loop spans 12 amino acids. The V gene lost 6 bases and the J gene lost 1 base, with 6 bases spanning the gap. CDR3 DNA sequence: TGTGCCAGCAGGGCGGGGAACACTGAAGCTTTCTTT. Translated: CASRAGNTEAFF.

This clone turned up a few times. The rearrangement uses TRBV30 and TRBJ2-7, with 8 bases matching TRBD1. The CDR3 loop spans 14 amino acids. V was pared by 0 bases and J by 7 bases, with 8 bases of the junction left unmatched. Germline values: CDR1 GTSNPN, CDR2 SVGIG (reference sequence). This chain's CDR3 is CAWSVGRGLGEQYF. CDR3 sequence (DNA): TGTGCCTGGAGTGTTGGCAGGGGGCTAGGAGAGCAGTACTTC.

CDR3 residues: CASSLQWAELYGYTF. CDR3 coding DNA: TGTGCCAGCAGCCTCCAATGGGCAGAACTCTATGGCTACACCTTC. This chain joins TRBV7-9 and TRBJ1-2; no reliable D call. V lost 5 bases, J lost 4 bases, and 17 bases lay in between. From germline, CDR1 is SEHNR and CDR2 FQNEAQ (reference sequence). CDR3 length: 15 residues.

CDR3 bases: TGTGCCAGCAGTACTCCAAAACAGAACTACGAGCAGTACTTC. It yields the protein CASSTPKQNYEQYF. V gene TRBV6-1 combines with J gene TRBJ2-7; no reliable D call. The CDR3 consists of 14 residues. Germline loops: CDR1 MNHNS, CDR2 SASEGT. Between the trimmed V and J ends, which lost 5 bases and 3 bases, there was a span of 14 bases.

The V and J genes are TRBV13 and TRBJ1-1; a weak D match, TRBD1 (6 bases). The CDR3 loop spans 14 amino acids. V gave up 1 base and J gave up 4 bases, with 10 bases separating them. Germline V lookup: CDR1 PRHDT, CDR2 FYEKMQ (reference sequence). CDR3 loop: CASSLATGPTEAFF. CDR3 sequence (DNA): TGTGCCAGCAGCTTAGCCACAGGGCCCACTGAAGCTTTCTTT.

The chain joins TRBV2 to TRBJ1-2, with D tentatively TRBD1 (5 bases). CDR1 and CDR2 from the germline V gene are SNHLY and FYNNEI. V gave up 8 bases and J gave up 8 bases, with 15 bases separating them. The length of the CDR3 is 12 residues. This chain's CDR3 is CASVRQTEGYTF. The CDR3 nucleotides read TGTGCCAGCGTAAGACAGACCGAAGGCTACACCTTC.

The rearrangement links TRBV9 to TRBJ2-1; D ambiguous. The germline gives CDR1 SGDLS, CDR2 YYNGEE. There are 12 residues in the CDR3. Trimming took off 4 bases at V and 7 bases at J, with 9 bases between the two ends. CDR3 DNA sequence: TGTGCCAGCAGCCAGACTTGGAATGAGCAGTTCTTC. It encodes CASSQTWNEQFF.

V usage is TRBV5-1 and J usage is TRBJ1-2; D remains ambiguous. This CDR3 spans 14 amino acids. V lost 4 bases to trimming and J lost 4 bases, with 14 bases between them. The V gene's germline CDR1 is SGHRS and CDR2 YFSETQ. CDR3 amino acids: CASSTGGGSYGYTF. The CDR3 coding sequence is TGCGCCAGCAGCACCGGCGGAGGGAGCTATGGCTACACCTTC. The full variable domain, with the rest looked up from reference TRBV5-1 and TRBJ1-2, is KAGVTQTPRYLIKTRGQQVTLSCSPISGHRSVSWYQQTPGQGLQFLFEYFSETQRNKGNFPGRFSGRQFSNSRSEMNVSTLELGDSALYLCASSTGGGSYGYTFGSGTRLTVV.

CDR3 region: CASSQDGRNNEQFF. CDR3 bases: TGTGCCAGCAGCCAAGATGGCAGGAACAATGAGCAGTTCTTC. The V gene is TRBV4-2, the J gene TRBJ2-1; D unresolved. V lost 0 bases and J 5 bases, leaving 8 bases between the germline ends. The germline CDR1 and CDR2 sequences are LGHNA and YNFKEQ. The CDR3 loop spans 14 amino acids.

This chain uses TRBV5-1 with TRBJ2-3, with 10 bases aligning to TRBD1. J lost 5 bases, V lost 7 bases, and 13 bases had no gene match. This CDR3 spans 16 amino acids. Germline CDR1 is SGHRS and CDR2 is YFSETQ. CDR3 DNA: TGCGCCAGCGGTCCTGCGGGACAGGGGTATAGAGATACGCAGTATTTT. Its translation is CASGPAGQGYRDTQYF.

The genes are TRBV29-1 and TRBJ1-1, with D perhaps TRBD1 (5 bases). V was cut by 7 bases and J by 1 base, with 10 bases left in between. In germline, CDR1 is SQVTM, CDR2 ANQGSEA. The CDR3 totals 12 residues. CDR3 sequence (DNA): TGCAGCGCCCGGGGGGGGAACACTGAAGCTTTCTTT. This encodes CSARGGNTEAFF.

V usage is TRBV5-1 and J usage is TRBJ1-3; the D gene is possibly TRBD1 (5 bases). From germline, CDR1 is SGHRS and CDR2 YFSETQ. This CDR3 region has 16 residues. The ends were cut back, 0 bases at V and 0 bases at J, with 10 bases in the middle. The CDR3 sequence is CASSLADRGSGNTIYF. In DNA form, the CDR3 reads TGCGCCAGCAGCTTGGCCGACAGAGGCTCTGGAAACACCATATATTTT.

The genes are TRBV29-1 and TRBJ2-7, with a tentative D call TRBD1 (6 bases). Germline V CDR1 and CDR2: SQVTM, ANQGSEA. This CDR3 has 13 amino acids. V was shortened by 6 bases and J by 2 bases, with 14 bases between the two germline ends. This CDR3 reads CSVTLTGAYEQYF. In nucleotides, the CDR3 is TGCAGCGTCACATTGACAGGCGCCTACGAGCAGTACTTC.

The chain uses TRBV2 and TRBJ1-5, with 7 bases lining up with TRBD1. Germline CDR1 and CDR2: SNHLY and FYNNEI. The CDR3 consists of 13 residues. Trimming removed 6 bases from V and 6 bases from J; junction bases left unmatched: 5. The CDR3 loop reads CASRLQGSQPQHF. In nucleotides, the CDR3 is TGTGCCAGCAGGTTACAGGGGAGTCAGCCCCAGCATTTT.

The V call is TRBV19, the J call TRBJ2-5; 7 nucleotides line up with TRBD2. Trimming cost V 5 bases and J 2 bases; bases outside gene matches: 5. The V gene's germline CDR1 is LNHDA and CDR2 SQIVND (reference sequence). This CDR3 spans 14 amino acids. Here the CDR3 DNA reads TGTGCCAGTAGTGTTAGCGGGTTTCAAGAGACCCAGTACTTC. As protein: CASSVSGFQETQYF.

V usage is TRBV7-6 and J usage is TRBJ1-6; 7 nucleotides line up with TRBD1. CDR1 and CDR2 from the germline V gene are SGHVS and FNYEAQ. V lost 5 bases to trimming and J lost 6 bases; unmatched junction nucleotides: 7. The CDR3 is made up of 15 amino acids. CDR3 DNA: TGTGCCAGCAGCGCAGGGGGGAGCGGTAATTCACCCCTCCACTTT. It is translated as CASSAGGSGNSPLHF.

This clone was detected only a few times. The chain has TRBV5-4 and TRBJ2-7; 11 bases fit TRBD1. This CDR3 comprises 15 residues. The junction had 2 bases not matched to a gene; V was cut back by 0 bases and J by 3 bases. Germline assignment: CDR1 SGHNT and CDR2 YYREEE (reference sequence). The CDR3 sequence: CASSLGGTGGYEQYF. Here the CDR3 DNA reads TGTGCCAGCAGCTTGGGCGGGACAGGGGGCTACGAGCAGTACTTC.

In this sample, this clone turned up once. J is TRBJ1-2 and V is TRBV18; TRBD1 might be the D (5 bases). Germline V gene sequence: CDR1 KGHSH, CDR2 LQKENI. CDR3 length: 14 amino acids. Trimming removed 3 bases from V and 7 bases from J, with 15 bases in between. The CDR3 nucleotides are TGTGCCAGCTCACCGGCCCCCAGGGATGGTGGCTACACCTTC. Its protein product is CASSPAPRDGGYTF.

This chain uses TRBV27 with TRBJ2-1; 9 bases are a match to TRBD2. The CDR3 extends over 13 amino acids. Losses at the gene ends were 6 bases for V and 7 bases for J; bases not matched to a gene: 4. Per the germline V gene, CDR1 is MNHEY and CDR2 is SMNVEV (reference sequence). The CDR3 sequence: CASRPSGGNEQFF. The CDR3 nucleotides are TGTGCCAGCAGACCGAGCGGGGGGAATGAGCAGTTCTTC.

V is TRBV2 and J is TRBJ2-1; TRBD1 agrees at 11 bases. Germline V gives CDR1 SNHLY, CDR2 FYNNEI. V trimming: 3 bases; J trimming: 8 bases; junction bases outside the gene matches: 6. The length of the CDR3 is 15 residues. CDR3 DNA sequence: TGTGCCAGCAGTGACGGGACAGGGGGGTTCGATGAGCAGTTCTTC. Translating gives CASSDGTGGFDEQFF.

This chain uses TRBV2 with TRBJ1-1; 10 bases line up with TRBD1. Germline values: CDR1 SNHLY, CDR2 FYNNEI. The CDR3 is 16 residues long. With 5 bases clipped from V and 4 bases from J, the junction kept 10 bases outside the gene matches. CDR3 region: CASSSGTGARGTEAFF. The CDR3 DNA follows: TGTGCCAGCAGTTCCGGGACAGGGGCGCGGGGCACTGAAGCTTTCTTT.